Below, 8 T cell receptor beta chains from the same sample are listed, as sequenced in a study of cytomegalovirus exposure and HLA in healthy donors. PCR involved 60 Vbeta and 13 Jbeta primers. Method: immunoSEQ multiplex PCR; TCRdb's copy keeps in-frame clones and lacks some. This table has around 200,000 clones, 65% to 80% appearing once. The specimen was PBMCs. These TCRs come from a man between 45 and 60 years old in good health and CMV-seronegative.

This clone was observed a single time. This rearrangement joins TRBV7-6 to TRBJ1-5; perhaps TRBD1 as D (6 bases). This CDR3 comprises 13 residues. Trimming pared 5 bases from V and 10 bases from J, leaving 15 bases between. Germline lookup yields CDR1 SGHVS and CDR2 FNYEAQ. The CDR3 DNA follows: TGTGCCAGCAGCACGTTAATACAGGGCCCCCAGCATTTT. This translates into CASSTLIQGPQHF. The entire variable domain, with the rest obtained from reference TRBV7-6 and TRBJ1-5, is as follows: GAGVSQSPRYKVTKRGQDVALRCDPISGHVSLYWYRQALGQGPEFLTYFNYEAQQDKSGLPNDRFSAERPEGSISTLTIQRTEQRDSAMYRCASSTLIQGPQHFGDGTRLSIL.

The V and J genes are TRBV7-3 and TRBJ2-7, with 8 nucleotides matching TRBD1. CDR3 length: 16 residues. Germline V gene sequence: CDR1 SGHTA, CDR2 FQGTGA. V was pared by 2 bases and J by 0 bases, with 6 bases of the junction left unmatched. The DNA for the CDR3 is TGTGCCAGCAGCTTATACCCGACAGGGGTCTCCTACGAGCAGTACTTC. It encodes CASSLYPTGVSYEQYF.

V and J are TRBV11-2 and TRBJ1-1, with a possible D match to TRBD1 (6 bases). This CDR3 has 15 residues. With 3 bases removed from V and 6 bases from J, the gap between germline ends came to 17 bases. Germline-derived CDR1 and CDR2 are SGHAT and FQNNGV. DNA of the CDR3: TGTGCCAGCAGCTTGGCAGGGGACCGGGAGGCTGAAGCTTTCTTT. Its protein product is CASSLAGDREAEAFF.

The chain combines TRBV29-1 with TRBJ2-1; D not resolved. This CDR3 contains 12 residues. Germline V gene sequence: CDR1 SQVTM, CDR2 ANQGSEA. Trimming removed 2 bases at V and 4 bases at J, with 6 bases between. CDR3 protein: CSVEYGYNEQFF. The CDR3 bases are TGCAGCGTTGAATACGGGTACAATGAGCAGTTCTTC.

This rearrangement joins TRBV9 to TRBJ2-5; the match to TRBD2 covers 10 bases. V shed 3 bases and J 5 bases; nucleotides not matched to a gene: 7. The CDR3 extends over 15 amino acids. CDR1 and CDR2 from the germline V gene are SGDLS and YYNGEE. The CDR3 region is CASSGTSGAVETQYF. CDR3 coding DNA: TGTGCCAGCAGCGGGACTAGCGGAGCTGTGGAGACCCAGTACTTC. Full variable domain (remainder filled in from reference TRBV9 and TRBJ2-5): DSGVTQTPKHLITATGQRVTLRCSPRSGDLSVYWYQQSLDQGLQFLIQYYNGEERAKGNILERFSAQQFPDLHSELNLSSLELGDSALYFCASSGTSGAVETQYFGPGTRLLVL.

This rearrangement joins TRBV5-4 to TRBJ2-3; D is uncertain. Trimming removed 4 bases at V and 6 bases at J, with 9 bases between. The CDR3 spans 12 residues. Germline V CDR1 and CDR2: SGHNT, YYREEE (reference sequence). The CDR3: CASSASSDTQYF. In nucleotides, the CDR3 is TGTGCCAGCAGCGCCTCAAGCGATACGCAGTATTTT.

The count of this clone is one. The CDR3 DNA reads as TGTGCCAGCAGCCTCGGGACTTCCCCCGGGGATACGCAGTATTTT. Translating it yields CASSLGTSPGDTQYF. The V gene is TRBV7-3, the J gene TRBJ2-3, with a possible D match to TRBD2 (6 bases). Germline CDR1 is SGHTA and CDR2 is FQGTGA. Deletions cut 5 bases from V and 6 bases from J, with 18 bases between. This CDR3 contains 15 residues.

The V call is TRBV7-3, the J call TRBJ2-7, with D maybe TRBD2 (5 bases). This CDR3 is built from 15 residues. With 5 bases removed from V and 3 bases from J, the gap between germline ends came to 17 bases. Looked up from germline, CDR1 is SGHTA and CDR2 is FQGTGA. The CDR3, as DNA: TGTGCCAGCAGCCAAGGGCCGGGGTCCCTCTACGAGCAGTACTTC. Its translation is CASSQGPGSLYEQYF. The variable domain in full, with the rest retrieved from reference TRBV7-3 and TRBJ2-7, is GAGVSQTPSNKVTEKGKYVELRCDPISGHTALYWYRQSLGQGPEFLIYFQGTGAADDSGLPNDRFFAVRPEGSVSTLKIQRTERGDSAVYLCASSQGPGSLYEQYFGPGTRLTVT.